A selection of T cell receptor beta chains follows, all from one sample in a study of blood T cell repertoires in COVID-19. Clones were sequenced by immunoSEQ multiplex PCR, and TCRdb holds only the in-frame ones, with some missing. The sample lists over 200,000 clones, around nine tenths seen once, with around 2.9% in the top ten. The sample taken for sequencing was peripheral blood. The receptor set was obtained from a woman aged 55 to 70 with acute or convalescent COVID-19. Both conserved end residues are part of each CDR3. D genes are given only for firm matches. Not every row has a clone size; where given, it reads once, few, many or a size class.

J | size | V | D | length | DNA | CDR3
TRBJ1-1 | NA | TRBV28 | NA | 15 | TGTGCCAGCAATCCACCCGGGACTAGGAACACTGAAGCTTTCTTT | CASNPPGTRNTEAFF
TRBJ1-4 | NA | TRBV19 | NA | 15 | TGTGCCAGTAGTATTGACAGGTCGGCGGGCGAAAAACTGTTTTTT | CASSIDRSAGEKLFF
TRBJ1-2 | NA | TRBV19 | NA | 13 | TGTGCCAGTAGTCGAGGGGGAACCCTCGGCTACACCTTC | CASSRGGTLGYTF
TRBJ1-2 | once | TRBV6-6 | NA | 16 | TGTGCCAGCGTGCCAGGACAGTCGAGCGCACAAGGGGGCTACACCTTC | CASVPGQSSAQGGYTF
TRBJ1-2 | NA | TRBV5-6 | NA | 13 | TGTGCCAGCAGCTTGGGGCCCAACTATGGCTACACCTTC | CASSLGPNYGYTF
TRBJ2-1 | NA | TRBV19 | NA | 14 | TGTGCCAGTAGTGGGACCCAGGGGTATAGTGAGCAGTTCTTC | CASSGTQGYSEQFF
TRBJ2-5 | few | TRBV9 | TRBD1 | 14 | TGTGCCAGCAGCCGGGCAGGGGGCATAGAGACCCAGTACTTC | CASSRAGGIETQYF
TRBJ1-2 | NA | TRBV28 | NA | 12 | TGTGCCAGCAGTTTCCGGTCCTATGGCTACACCTTC | CASSFRSYGYTF
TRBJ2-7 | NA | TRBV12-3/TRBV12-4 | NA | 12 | TGTGCCAGCAGTTTACACGGCTACGAGCAGTACTTC | CASSLHGYEQYF
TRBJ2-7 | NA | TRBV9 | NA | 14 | TGTGCCAGCAGCGTAGAGGTAGGGGCCTACGAGCAGTACTTC | CASSVEVGAYEQYF
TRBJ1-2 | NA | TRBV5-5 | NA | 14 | TGTGCCAGCAGCTACAGGGTGGGGGACTATGGCTACACCTTC | CASSYRVGDYGYTF
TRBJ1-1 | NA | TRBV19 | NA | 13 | TGTGCCAGTACTCCCCGTCGGGAGAGTGAAGCTTTCTTT | CASTPRRESEAFF
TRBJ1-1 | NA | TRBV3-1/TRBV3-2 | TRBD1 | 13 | TGTGCCAGCACCCCTACAGGGGACACTGAAGCTTTCTTT | CASTPTGDTEAFF
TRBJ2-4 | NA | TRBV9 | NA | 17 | TGTGCCAGCAGCACCCTACCCGGGGAGTCGGCCAAAAACATTCAGTACTTC | CASSTLPGESAKNIQYF
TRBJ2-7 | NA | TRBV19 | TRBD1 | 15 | TGTGCCAGTAGTATAGCCTGGGACAGATACTACGAGCAGTACTTC | CASSIAWDRYYEQYF
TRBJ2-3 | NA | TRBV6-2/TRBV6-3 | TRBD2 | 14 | TGTGCCAGCAGTACTAGCGGGAGGACAGATACGCAGTATTTT | CASSTSGRTDTQYF
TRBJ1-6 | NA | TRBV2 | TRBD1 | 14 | TGTGCCAGCAGTGAGGAGGCAGGGGGCTCACCCCTCCACTTT | CASSEEAGGSPLHF
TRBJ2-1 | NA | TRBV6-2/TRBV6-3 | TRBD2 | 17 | TGTGCCAGCAGCCCTTACGGGACTAGCCACTCCTACAATGAGCAGTTCTTC | CASSPYGTSHSYNEQFF
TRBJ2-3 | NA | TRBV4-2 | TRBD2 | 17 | TGTGCCAGCAGCCCGAGGGCTAGCGGGGGGGCCTTAGATACGCAGTATTTT | CASSPRASGGALDTQYF
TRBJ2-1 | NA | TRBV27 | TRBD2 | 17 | TGTGCCAGCAGTGGGGGACTAGCGGGAGGGGGGAAGAATGAGCAGTTCTTC | CASSGGLAGGGKNEQFF
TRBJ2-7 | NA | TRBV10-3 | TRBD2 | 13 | TGTGCCATCTGGGCTAGCGGGAGTCTTGAGCAGTACTTC | CAIWASGSLEQYF
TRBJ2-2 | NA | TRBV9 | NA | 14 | TGTGCCAGCAGCGTAGTCACATCCACCGGGGAGCTGTTTTTT | CASSVVTSTGELFF
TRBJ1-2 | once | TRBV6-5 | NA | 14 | TGTGCCAGCAGTCTGGACAGCCTGGCCTATGGCTACACCTTC | CASSLDSLAYGYTF
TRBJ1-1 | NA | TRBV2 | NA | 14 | TGTGCCAGCTCTACAGGGATGATCGGCACTGAAGCTTTCTTT | CASSTGMIGTEAFF
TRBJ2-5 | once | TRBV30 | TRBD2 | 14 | TGTGCCTGGACCCTAGCGGGGGGCCAAGAGACCCAGTACTTC | CAWTLAGGQETQYF
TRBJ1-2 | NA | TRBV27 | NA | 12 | TGTGCCAGCAGTTCAGGGTCCTATGGCTACACCTTC | CASSSGSYGYTF
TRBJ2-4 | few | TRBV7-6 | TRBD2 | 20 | TGTGCCAGCAGCCCTAGCCCTAGCGGGGGGGCCGGGGTGGCCAAAAACATTCAGTACTTC | CASSPSPSGGAGVAKNIQYF
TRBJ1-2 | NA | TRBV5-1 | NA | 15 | TGCGCCAGCAGCTTTACCCAGGGGCCTAGCTATGGCTACACCTTC | CASSFTQGPSYGYTF
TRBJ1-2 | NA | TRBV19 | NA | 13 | TGTGCCAGTACCGAGTTATCGGGTCGGGGCTACACCTTC | CASTELSGRGYTF
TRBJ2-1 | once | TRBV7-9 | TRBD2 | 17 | TGTGCCAGCAGCCAAGGGACTAGCGGGGGGCGTTACAATGAGCAGTTCTTC | CASSQGTSGGRYNEQFF
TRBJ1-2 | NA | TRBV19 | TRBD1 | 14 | TGTGCCAGTAGTGCACAGGGGGCTTCTAATGGCTACACCTTC | CASSAQGASNGYTF
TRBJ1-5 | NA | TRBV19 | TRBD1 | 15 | TGTGCCAGTAGTATAGGGACAGGGGGAGGTCAGCCCCAGCATTTT | CASSIGTGGGQPQHF
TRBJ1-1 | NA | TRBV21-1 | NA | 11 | TGTGCCAGCAGCAAAGACCAGGAAGCTTTCTTT | CASSKDQEAFF
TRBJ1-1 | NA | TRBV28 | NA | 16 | TGTGCCAGCAGTTTATCCGGGCGAGGGGGGGACACTGAAGCTTTCTTT | CASSLSGRGGDTEAFF
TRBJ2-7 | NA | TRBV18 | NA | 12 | TGTGCCAGCTCACCAAGCGGCCACGAGCAGTACTTC | CASSPSGHEQYF
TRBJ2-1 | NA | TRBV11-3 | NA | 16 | TGTGCCAGCAGCTTATCGGGGGGCGCTTCCTACAATGAGCAGTTCTTC | CASSLSGGASYNEQFF
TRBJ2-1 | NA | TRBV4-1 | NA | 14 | TGCGCCAGCAGCCAAGTAGCGGCTTACAATGAGCAGTTCTTC | CASSQVAAYNEQFF
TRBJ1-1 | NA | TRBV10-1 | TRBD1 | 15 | TGCGCCAGCAGTGAGTCGAGGACAGGAAACACTGAAGCTTTCTTT | CASSESRTGNTEAFF
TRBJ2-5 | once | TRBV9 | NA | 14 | TGTGCCAGCAACCGGGACAAGGGGGAGGAGACCCAGTACTTC | CASNRDKGEETQYF